This T cell receptor beta chain was recovered during a study of control samples from healthy donors and cancer patients. Profiling relied on immunoSEQ multiplex PCR, and the TCRdb table lists in-frame clones only, not all of them. The table shows roughly 88,000 clones, with 75% to 95% occurring only once. The TCR was taken from a middle-aged man in good health. The sequenced sample was blood.

The CDR3 DNA reads TGTGCCAGCAGCCCTTTGTCGGTGGGCTACACCTTC. Translating it yields CASSPLSVGYTF. The chain employs TRBV7-2 and TRBJ1-2; D ambiguous. With 5 bases removed from V and 8 bases from J, the gap between germline ends came to 12 bases. Germline V lookup: CDR1 SGHTA, CDR2 FQGNSA. This CDR3 spans 12 amino acids.